What follows describes a single TCR beta chain. Its antigen is still unknown. The data were taken from a study of cytomegalovirus exposure and HLA in healthy donors. The CDR3 has 14 residues. The germline V gene encodes CDR1 LNHDA and CDR2 SQIVND (reference sequence). V was clipped by 4 bases and J by 3 bases, with 11 bases between them. General study findings and limits: The authors judged a highly shared variant cluster likely a sequencing artifact.

PCR primers comprised 60 Vbeta and 13 Jbeta primers. Sequencing was performed with immunoSEQ multiplex PCR; in TCRdb, only in-frame clones are kept and a portion is missing. Here the sample table reports about 110,000 clones. The sequenced material came from PBMCs. The sequence was obtained from a man aged 40-49 years in good health and CMV-seropositive. The genes are TRBV19 and TRBJ2-3, with TRBD1 as a possible D gene (6 bases). CDR3 amino acids: CASSKGVGTDTQYF. The CDR3, as DNA: TGTGCCAGTAGTAAGGGGGTGGGAACAGATACGCAGTATTTT. Filled out from reference TRBV19 and TRBJ2-3, the complete variable domain reads DGGITQSPKYLFRKEGQNVTLSCEQNLNHDAMYWYRQDPGQGLRLIYYSQIVNDFQKGDIAEGYSVSREKKESFPLTVTSAQKNPTAFYLCASSKGVGTDTQYFGPGTRLTVL.